Below are 5 T cell receptor beta chains sequenced from a single sample in a study of blood T cell repertoires in COVID-19. The repertoire was sequenced with immunoSEQ multiplex PCR; TCRdb's copy has only in-frame clones and lacks some. The sample has more than 85,000 clones, more than 90% seen once. Material: peripheral blood. Receptors originate from a man in his sixties with acute or convalescent COVID-19.

The chain recombines TRBV29-1 with TRBJ2-2, with a tentative D call TRBD1 (5 bases). This CDR3 spans 14 amino acids. V lost 2 bases and J lost 4, with 11 bases in between. Germline CDR1 and CDR2: SQVTM and ANQGSEA. The CDR3 region is CSVESQGGTGELFF. The DNA of the CDR3 is TGCAGCGTTGAAAGTCAGGGTGGCACCGGGGAGCTGTTTTTT.

The genes are TRBV2 and TRBJ2-2, with D possibly TRBD1 on 6 matching bases. In germline, CDR1 is SNHLY, CDR2 FYNNEI. There are 15 residues in the CDR3. The ends were cut back, 6 bases at V and 4 bases at J, with 15 bases in the middle. The chain's CDR3 is CASRGPTGTTGELFF. The DNA of the CDR3 is TGTGCCAGCAGGGGCCCCACAGGGACCACCGGGGAGCTGTTTTTT.

The chain joins TRBV28 to TRBJ2-7; 8 nucleotides agree with TRBD2. Germline V CDR1 and CDR2: MDHEN, SYDVKM. Trimming at V came to 5 bases and at J to 6 bases, leaving 9 bases not matched to a gene. This CDR3 contains 14 residues. Here the CDR3 reads CASSPGGGRFEQYF. The CDR3 DNA follows: TGTGCCAGCAGTCCCGGGGGGGGGCGCTTCGAGCAGTACTTC.

The rearrangement joins TRBV27 to TRBJ1-3, with TRBD1 identical over 7 bases. V dropped 5 bases and J dropped 3; count of bases not matched to a gene: 4. The CDR3 consists of 14 residues. Per germline, CDR1 MNHEY and CDR2 SMNVEV (reference sequence). The CDR3 reads CASSSRGLGNTIYF. The CDR3 DNA sequence: TGTGCCAGCAGTAGTAGGGGGCTTGGAAACACCATATATTTT.

This chain uses TRBV9 with TRBJ2-1, with D possibly TRBD2 on 6 matching bases. Germline loops: CDR1 SGDLS, CDR2 YYNGEE. V gave up 0 bases and J gave up 4 bases, with 14 bases separating them. The CDR3 length is 16 residues. CDR3 in DNA: TGTGCCAGCAGCGTAGTCGAAGGGACTCCTTACAATGAGCAGTTCTTC. This gives the protein CASSVVEGTPYNEQFF.